The 23 T cell receptor beta chains presented below share a single source sample, sequenced in a study of shared clonotypes between healthy human individuals. Repertoires were generated with immunoSEQ multiplex PCR, while TCRdb's copy carries only in-frame clones and drops some. The profile covers around 980,000 clones, with about 80% appearing a single time and 0.5% to 0.65% taken by the ten largest. The sample was memory CD4+ T cells from PBMCs. Subset noted: CD45RA-negative fraction. The receptor set was obtained from a man aged 18 to 29 in good health. Some clones in this sample may be carry-over from other donors' samples.

The chain carries TRBV28 and TRBJ1-2; possibly TRBD1 for D (5 bases). The CDR3 length is 14 residues. Trimming stripped 1 base from V and 5 bases from J, with 11 bases between. Germline V gene data show CDR1 as MDHEN and CDR2 as SYDVKM. The CDR3 nucleotides are TGTGCCAGCAGTTTATCAGGGCTCGGGTATGGCTACACCTTC. Its translation: CASSLSGLGYGYTF.

The V and J genes are TRBV4-1 and TRBJ2-1, with D perhaps given as TRBD1 or TRBD2 (6 bases each). CDR1 is MGHRA, CDR2 YSYEKL, per germline. The CDR3 sequence is 18 residues long. The V end lost 1 base, the J end lost 0 bases, and 16 bases lay between the germline ends. The CDR3 coding sequence is TGCGCCAGCAGCCAAGTCTGGGGGGCGGGCCCCTCCTACAATGAGCAGTTCTTC. Translated: CASSQVWGAGPSYNEQFF.

This clone came up once. V is TRBV9 and J is TRBJ2-3; the D is unclear. Trimming cost V 0 bases and J 2 bases, with 7 bases left between them. The CDR3 has 14 amino acids. Per the germline V gene, CDR1 is SGDLS and CDR2 is YYNGEE. CDR3 amino acids: CASSVAPHTDTQYF. CDR3 nucleotide sequence: TGTGCCAGCAGCGTAGCCCCTCACACAGATACGCAGTATTTT. Full variable domain (missing parts from reference TRBV9 and TRBJ2-3): DSGVTQTPKHLITATGQRVTLRCSPRSGDLSVYWYQQSLDQGLQFLIQYYNGEERAKGNILERFSAQQFPDLHSELNLSSLELGDSALYFCASSVAPHTDTQYFGPGTRLTVL.

The chain carries TRBV28 and TRBJ1-1, with D possibly TRBD1 on 6 matching bases. The germline V gene encodes CDR1 MDHEN and CDR2 SYDVKM. V dropped 7 bases and J dropped 2 bases, with 14 bases sitting between them. The CDR3 contains 14 residues. This CDR3 is CASTSSGDNTEAFF. The CDR3 region has the DNA TGTGCCAGCACGTCCTCAGGGGACAACACTGAAGCTTTCTTT.

This clone appeared once. The chain combines TRBV7-2 with TRBJ2-1, with 10 bases identical to TRBD2. The trim removed 4 bases at V and 0 bases at J, leaving 12 bases unmatched. The length of the CDR3 is 19 residues. Germline V gene data show CDR1 as SGHTA and CDR2 as FQGNSA. The CDR3: CASSSAGTSATRSYNEQFF. CDR3 nucleotides: TGTGCCAGCAGCTCGGCCGGGACTAGCGCAACTCGCTCCTACAATGAGCAGTTCTTC.

The chain combines TRBV18 with TRBJ2-3; unclear D gene. With 2 bases removed from V and 0 bases from J, the gap between germline ends came to 9 bases. There are 15 residues in the CDR3. Germline lookup yields CDR1 KGHSH and CDR2 LQKENI. CDR3 sequence reads: CASSPIRLSTDTQYF. The CDR3 DNA sequence: TGTGCCAGCTCACCAATACGTCTTAGCACAGATACGCAGTATTTT.

The rearrangement links TRBV4-1 to TRBJ1-2, with TRBD1 identical over 9 bases. In germline, CDR1 is MGHRA, CDR2 YSYEKL. The V gene end was trimmed by 5 bases and the J gene end by 7 bases; junction bases not matched to a gene: 5. CDR3 length: 13 residues. DNA of the CDR3: TGCGCCAGCAGCGTACAGGGGGCGTTTGGCTACACCTTC. Translation: CASSVQGAFGYTF.

V gene TRBV18 combines with J gene TRBJ2-2, with 7 bases fitting TRBD2. V lost 4 bases to trimming and J lost 2 bases; unmatched junction nucleotides: 7. The CDR3 spans 16 residues. The V gene's germline CDR1 is KGHSH and CDR2 LQKENI. CDR3 in DNA: TGTGCCAGCTCACGAGGGCTAGCGGCAAACACCGGGGAGCTGTTTTTT. Its protein is CASSRGLAANTGELFF.

The chain is built from TRBV18 and TRBJ1-1; 10 bases align to TRBD1. The V segment lost 2 bases and the J segment 6 bases; nucleotides outside the gene matches: 9. CDR3 length: 16 amino acids. Germline-derived CDR1 and CDR2 are KGHSH and LQKENI. CDR3 amino acids: CASSPFPGTGEAEAFF. CDR3 nucleotides: TGTGCCAGCTCACCATTTCCCGGGACAGGGGAAGCTGAAGCTTTCTTT. The variable domain in full, with the rest retrieved from reference TRBV18 and TRBJ1-1, is NAGVMQNPRHLVRRRGQEARLRCSPMKGHSHVYWYRQLPEEGLKFMVYLQKENIIDESGMPKERFSAEFPKEGPSILRIQQVVRGDSAAYFCASSPFPGTGEAEAFFGQGTRLTVV.

For this clone: The sample carries other DNA sequences with the same CDR3. This chain connects TRBV7-3 to TRBJ2-2; D is uncertain. This CDR3 spans 14 amino acids. From germline, CDR1 is SGHTA and CDR2 FQGTGA. V dropped 5 bases and J dropped 1 base, with 8 bases sitting between them. The DNA for the CDR3 is TGTGCCAGCAGCCGACTTGGGAACACCGGGGAGCTGTTTTTT. Encoded protein: CASSRLGNTGELFF. Based on the CDR3 plus reference TRBV7-3 and TRBJ2-2, the full variable domain is GAGVSQTPSNKVTEKGKYVELRCDPISGHTALYWYRQSLGQGPEFLIYFQGTGAADDSGLPNDRFFAVRPEGSVSTLKIQRTERGDSAVYLCASSRLGNTGELFFGEGSRLTVL.

This chain joins TRBV5-5 and TRBJ1-5; unclear D gene. Deletions cut 1 base from V and 0 bases from J, with 5 bases between. The length of the CDR3 is 14 residues. In germline, CDR1 is SGHKS, CDR2 YYEKEE (reference sequence). The CDR3 nucleotides read TGTGCCAGCAGCTTGAGGGATAGCAATCAGCCCCAGCATTTT. Amino acid sequence: CASSLRDSNQPQHF.

The chain employs TRBV5-8 and TRBJ2-2; 9 nucleotides agree with TRBD1. Germline V CDR1 and CDR2: SGHTS, YDEGEE. The CDR3 extends over 16 amino acids. V dropped 4 bases and J dropped 9; count of bases not matched to a gene: 13. In DNA, the CDR3 is TGTGCCAGCAGCGCGTGGACAGGGGAGATAACCCGGGAGCTGTTTTTT. This translates into CASSAWTGEITRELFF. The entire variable domain, with the rest obtained from reference TRBV5-8 and TRBJ2-2, is as follows: EAGVTQSPTHLIKTRGQQATLRCSPISGHTSVYWYQQALGLGLQFLLWYDEGEERNRGNFPPRFSGRQFPNYSSELNVNALELEDSALYLCASSAWTGEITRELFFGEGSRLTVL.

The V call is TRBV6-8, the J call TRBJ1-2; the D is unclear. Germline V gene lookup returns CDR1 MNHGY and CDR2 SAAAGT. V was trimmed by 7 bases and J by 0 bases, leaving 6 bases between them. The CDR3 has 12 residues. Here the CDR3 reads CASKSANYGYTF. DNA for the CDR3: TGTGCCAGCAAATCAGCTAACTATGGCTACACCTTC.

The chain couples TRBV11-2 to TRBJ2-7, with D possibly being TRBD1 or TRBD2 (6 bases each). Germline CDR1 SGHAT, CDR2 FQNNGV. The V end was cut by 5 bases, the J end by 6 bases, with 17 bases between. The CDR3 spans 14 residues. The CDR3: CASSHLRRGREQYF. The CDR3 DNA is TGTGCCAGCAGCCACTTAAGACGGGGGCGCGAGCAGTACTTC.

A single count supports this clone. The chain combines TRBV29-1 with TRBJ2-7; tentatively, D is TRBD1 (6 bases). The CDR3 spans 15 residues. V was shortened by 4 bases and J by 2 bases, with 18 bases between the two germline ends. CDR1 is SQVTM and CDR2 is ANQGSEA in the germline V gene. The CDR3 reads CSVGALDRHPYEQYF. For the CDR3, the DNA is TGCAGCGTTGGAGCCTTAGACAGGCACCCCTACGAGCAGTACTTC.

Concerning this clone itself: The same CDR3 arises from other DNA sequences in this sample as well. V usage is TRBV18 and J usage is TRBJ2-7; D is possibly TRBD2 (6 bases). Germline CDR1 KGHSH, CDR2 LQKENI. This CDR3 is 13 amino acids long. The V gene lost 3 bases and the J gene lost 3 bases, with 9 bases spanning the gap. The CDR3: CASSPTSDYEQYF. DNA for the CDR3: TGTGCCAGCTCACCGACTAGTGACTACGAGCAGTACTTC.

This chain joins TRBV18 and TRBJ1-3, with a weak D call TRBD1 (5 bases). V shed 3 bases and J shed 6 bases, with 18 bases lying between them. There are 16 residues in the CDR3. CDR1 KGHSH and CDR2 LQKENI come from the germline V gene. Here the CDR3 DNA reads TGTGCCAGCTCACCGTACGGGACTACTACTCCAAACACCATATATTTT. Its protein is CASSPYGTTTPNTIYF.

This clone has only a few counts. The chain uses TRBV5-1 and TRBJ2-7; TRBD1 matches 8 bases. Per the germline V gene, CDR1 is SGHRS and CDR2 is YFSETQ. V lost 4 bases to trimming and J lost 8 bases; unmatched junction nucleotides: 8. The CDR3 loop spans 13 amino acids. CDR3 nucleotides: TGCGCCAGCAGCCAGAAGGACAGGGATAAGCAGTACTTC. This encodes CASSQKDRDKQYF.

V is TRBV2 and J is TRBJ2-3; no clear D. The CDR3 has 15 amino acids. Germline V gene lookup returns CDR1 SNHLY and CDR2 FYNNEI. Trimming shortened V by 6 bases and J by 1 base, and 14 bases separated the two germline ends. The CDR3 loop reads CASSPQAPGTDTQYF. The CDR3 coding sequence is TGTGCCAGCAGCCCACAAGCTCCTGGCACAGATACGCAGTATTTT.

Note on this clone: Other DNA sequences in this specimen translate into the identical CDR3. The gene calls are TRBV5-1 and TRBJ2-5; 9 bases map to TRBD2. The V gene's germline CDR1 is SGHRS and CDR2 YFSETQ. J lost 1 base, V lost 4 bases, and 2 bases had no gene match. This CDR3 contains 14 residues. CDR3 protein: CASSLTSGQETQYF. As DNA, the CDR3 is TGCGCCAGCAGCCTGACTAGCGGCCAAGAGACCCAGTACTTC. Full variable domain (rest looked up from reference TRBV5-1 and TRBJ2-5): KAGVTQTPRYLIKTRGQQVTLSCSPISGHRSVSWYQQTPGQGLQFLFEYFSETQRNKGNFPGRFSGRQFSNSRSEMNVSTLELGDSALYLCASSLTSGQETQYFGPGTRLLVL.

The V call is TRBV5-1, the J call TRBJ2-1; D is possibly TRBD1 (5 bases). This CDR3 contains 15 residues. The V gene's germline CDR1 is SGHRS and CDR2 YFSETQ. V was cut by 0 bases and J by 3 bases, with 10 bases left in between. The CDR3 region has the DNA TGCGCCAGCAGCTTGGTCCCAGGGTTCTACAATGAGCAGTTCTTC. This sequence encodes CASSLVPGFYNEQFF.

V usage is TRBV27 and J usage is TRBJ2-1, with 8 bases matching TRBD1. The CDR3 is 14 residues long. The germline V gene has CDR1 MNHEY and CDR2 SMNVEV (reference sequence). V was clipped by 4 bases and J by 7 bases; unmatched bases: 6. The CDR3 loop is CASSSGGRGNEQFF. CDR3 coding DNA: TGTGCCAGCAGTTCAGGGGGCCGTGGGAATGAGCAGTTCTTC.

The chain employs TRBV10-3 and TRBJ2-1; 12 nucleotides align to TRBD2. V shed 2 bases and J 6 bases; nucleotides not matched to a gene: 14. The CDR3 covers 19 residues. Looked up from germline, CDR1 is ENHRY and CDR2 is SYGVKD. The CDR3 DNA reads TGTGCCATCAGTGAGCCCCAGGGTCTAGCGGGAGGGCGGGCCAATGAGCAGTTCTTC. It specifies CAISEPQGLAGGRANEQFF.